Listed below are T cell receptor beta chains from one sample, sequenced in a study of beta chain features in type 1 diabetes. Sequencing used immunoSEQ multiplex PCR; TCRdb keeps in-frame clones, though not all of them. The sample comprises more than 300,000 clones, less than 15% of which are singletons, and 0.019% rests with the top ten. The sequenced sample was naive CD4+ T cells from blood. Receptor source: a woman aged 18-30 years in good health. Both conserved end residues are part of each CDR3. The D gene is left open where the match is weak. Only part of the rows carry a size: once, few, many, or a class if the clone is expanded.

>TRBV27|-|-|TRBJ2-3
TGTGCCAGCAACGAACCCGGCGGTACGCAGTATTTT
CASNEPGGTQYF
>TRBV4-1|-|-|TRBJ2-5
TGCGCCAGCAGCCTCCTCGGGGAGACCCAGTACTTC
CASSLLGETQYF
>TRBV7-3|-|-|TRBJ2-2
TGTGCCAGCAGCCGTAAAGGGGCAGGGGGGTACACCGGGGAGCTGTTTTTT
CASSRKGAGGYTGELFF
>TRBV25-1|-|-|TRBJ2-7
TGTGCCAGCAGAAACTACGGGGGATCCTACGAGCAGTACTTC
CASRNYGGSYEQYF
>TRBV5-1|-|-|TRBJ1-1
TGCGCCAGCAGCTTAGGACAGCTTATGAACACTGAAGCTTTCTTT
CASSLGQLMNTEAFF
>TRBV28|-|TRBD1|TRBJ1-5
TGTGCCAGCCAGGGGGTGGGACAGCCCCAGCATTTT
CASQGVGQPQHF
>TRBV29-1|-|-|TRBJ2-3
TGCAGCGTCCGGGGGACAGATACGCAGTATTTT
CSVRGTDTQYF
>TRBV7-2|-|-|TRBJ1-4
TGTGCCAGCAATGAGGGTAGGACTGAAAAACTGTTTTTT
CASNEGRTEKLFF
>TRBV28|-|-|TRBJ2-5
TGTGCCAGCAGTTTTGGCGGGAATGAAGAGACCCAGTACTTC
CASSFGGNEETQYF
>TRBV4-2|few|TRBD1|TRBJ2-2
TGTGCCAGCAGCCTTAGACAGGGGGACACCGGGGAGCTGTTTTTT
CASSLRQGDTGELFF
>TRBV27|-|TRBD1|TRBJ1-1
TGTGCCAGCAGAGTAGGGGACAGCCGGAACACTGAAGCTTTCTTT
CASRVGDSRNTEAFF
>TRBV13|-|TRBD1|TRBJ2-7
TGTGCCAGCAGCTATTCCCTCGGGACAGACGAGCAGTACTTC
CASSYSLGTDEQYF
>TRBV9|few|-|TRBJ2-7
TGTGCCAGCACCCGGGACATAGGGTACGAGCAGTACTTC
CASTRDIGYEQYF
>TRBV29-1|-|-|TRBJ2-2
TGCAGCGTTGCATCGACAGTTAACACCGGGGAGCTGTTTTTT
CSVASTVNTGELFF
>TRBV9|-|-|TRBJ1-1
TGTGCCAGCAGCGGCACCCCGGAGCACGCTGAAGCTTTCTTT
CASSGTPEHAEAFF
>TRBV7-2|-|TRBD2|TRBJ2-7
TGTGCCAGCAGCCTGGGGAGGACTAGCGGGTTCTACGAGCAGTACTTC
CASSLGRTSGFYEQYF
>TRBV16|few|-|TRBJ1-1
TGTGCCAGCAGCCAACAGGGATCTGAAGCTTTCTTT
CASSQQGSEAFF
>TRBV28|-|TRBD1|TRBJ2-3
TGTGCCAGCAGTTTACCCCGTACCGGACAGGGCACAGATACGCAGTATTTT
CASSLPRTGQGTDTQYF
>TRBV14|few|TRBD1|TRBJ1-1
TGTGCCAGCAGCCAGTCGGGACAGGGGCTTTTCGGCACTGAAGCTTTCTTT
CASSQSGQGLFGTEAFF
>TRBV28|-|TRBD1|TRBJ1-2
TGTGCCAGCAGTTTTTTAGGACAGGGGGCGCAGGGCTACACCTTC
CASSFLGQGAQGYTF
>TRBV6-5|-|TRBD2|TRBJ2-7
TGTGCCAGCAGTTACGGCGGGAGGGTAACCTACGAGCAGTACTTC
CASSYGGRVTYEQYF
>TRBV28|-|-|TRBJ2-7
TGTGCCAGCAGTTTACAGGGGCCATACGAGCAGTACTTC
CASSLQGPYEQYF
>TRBV29-1|few|-|TRBJ1-5
TGCAGCGTTGCGCAGCGGCTGAGCAATCAGCCCCAGCATTTT
CSVAQRLSNQPQHF
>TRBV11-2|few|TRBD2|TRBJ2-2
TGTGCCAGCAGCTTCTCGGGAGGAAAGACCGGGGAGCTGTTTTTT
CASSFSGGKTGELFF
>TRBV29-1|-|TRBD1|TRBJ1-2
TGCAGCGTTGAGGACAGGAATAACTATGGCTACACCTTC
CSVEDRNNYGYTF
>TRBV5-4|-|TRBD1|TRBJ2-5
TGTGCCAGCAGCGGACAGGGTTTGGAAGAGACCCAGTACTTC
CASSGQGLEETQYF
>TRBV28|few|TRBD1|TRBJ2-2
TGTGCCAGCAGTGCTCCGGGACAGGGAAGTGGCGGGGAGCTGTTTTTT
CASSAPGQGSGGELFF
>TRBV7-6|few|-|TRBJ2-3
TGTGCCAGCAGCCAGGACAGAATCACAGATACGCAGTATTTT
CASSQDRITDTQYF
>TRBV6-5|-|-|TRBJ2-3
TGTGCCAGCAGTCACCACAGGGACACAGATACGCAGTATTTT
CASSHHRDTDTQYF
>TRBV7-8|-|TRBD1|TRBJ1-5
TGTGCCAGCAGCCTGGACAGGAGCGATCAGCCCCAGCATTTT
CASSLDRSDQPQHF
>TRBV29-1|-|-|TRBJ1-5
TGCAGCGTCCGGGATAGCAATCAGCCCCAGCATTTT
CSVRDSNQPQHF
>TRBV7-2|few|TRBD2|TRBJ2-3
TGTGCCAGCAGCTTAGTTCGGGCGGGAGTCCGCACAGATACGCAGTATTTT
CASSLVRAGVRTDTQYF
>TRBV28|-|-|TRBJ2-7
TGTGCCTGTTTAGGGCTAGACGGGGGTTCCTACGAGCAGTACTTC
CACLGLDGGSYEQYF
>TRBV18|few|-|TRBJ1-5
TGTGCCAGCTCGCCCTTGGGGGCGAGCAATCAGCCCCAGCATTTT
CASSPLGASNQPQHF
>TRBV7-9|-|TRBD1|TRBJ1-1
TGTGCCAGCAGCTTGGACAGGAGCAGGGTGAACACTGAAGCTTTCTTT
CASSLDRSRVNTEAFF
>TRBV7-9|few|TRBD2|TRBJ2-1
TGTGCCAGCAGCTTATTTCCACGGGAGGGTTTGAATGAGCAGTTCTTC
CASSLFPREGLNEQFF
>TRBV27|-|TRBD2|TRBJ2-7
TGTGCCAGCAGTTTAGACCTACTAGCGGGGTTTAAGGAGCAGTACTTC
CASSLDLLAGFKEQYF
>TRBV30|-|-|TRBJ2-7
TGTGCCTCACTAAGTCCGGCCCTTGGGTACGAGCAGTACTTC
CASLSPALGYEQYF
>TRBV11-3|-|TRBD1|TRBJ2-1
TGTGCCAGCTCCACCGGGACAGGGTGGAATGAGCAGTTCTTC
CASSTGTGWNEQFF
>TRBV7-9|-|-|TRBJ2-3
TGTGCCAGCAGCGTCACGCCCGGGGGTACAGATACGCAGTATTTT
CASSVTPGGTDTQYF
>TRBV25-1|few|-|TRBJ1-2
TGTGCCAGCGCGCGGGGGGGAGACTATGGCTACACCTTC
CASARGGDYGYTF
>TRBV14|-|-|TRBJ1-5
TGTGCCAGCAGCCAAGTGGGCGGGACGCGGCTCTTCCATCAGCCCCAGCATTTT
CASSQVGGTRLFHQPQHF
>TRBV7-9|few|TRBD2|TRBJ2-7
TGTGCCAGCAGCTTGGGAGCGGGAGTCCCTTTCGGAGAGCAGTACTTC
CASSLGAGVPFGEQYF
>TRBV11-2|few|-|TRBJ1-1
TGTGCCAGCAGCTTAGTCCAGGGGAGTGGGACTGAAGCTTTCTTT
CASSLVQGSGTEAFF
>TRBV5-1|-|-|TRBJ1-2
TGCGCCAGCAGCTTGGGGCTGACAGATAACTATGGCTACACCTTC
CASSLGLTDNYGYTF